These 26 T cell receptor beta chains were sequenced from one sample in a study of blood T cells in healthy people across ages. The second PCR ran roughly 6 to 12 cycles with a sample-barcoded 5' primer and J-beta primers. Via MiXCR, TCRdb re-called the 5' RACE reads, giving one row per CDR3 protein. The table lists about 780,000 distinct CDR3 sequences, around a quarter of them singletons. These same records also appear under a second study, on T cells of mothers and their children.

Sequenced sample: blood. Receptor source: a boy younger than 18 in good health.

The rearrangement links TRBV20-1 to TRBJ2-1; 9 bases are a match to TRBD2. CDR1 DFQATT and CDR2 SNEGSKA come from the germline V gene (reference sequence). CDR3 length equals 15 residues. Trimming at V came to 5 bases and at J to 6 bases, leaving 11 bases not matched to a gene. CDR3 sequence (DNA): TGCAGTGCTGCGGAAAGGCGGGGGGGCCTCAATGAGCAGTTCTTC. Residues: CSAAERRGGLNEQFF.

The table lists this clonotype with a few counts. The rearrangement joins TRBV12-3 or TRBV12-4 to TRBJ1-1; D might be TRBD1 (5 bases). This CDR3 has 13 residues. Trimming removed 5 bases from V and 2 bases from J, with 9 bases in between. CDR3 residues: CASSSGANTEAFF. The CDR3 coding sequence is TGTGCCAGCAGTAGCGGGGCCAACACTGAAGCTTTCTTT.

Only a few counts were recorded for this clonotype. The junction does not match germline at one end; this may be a read error. This chain connects TRBV29-1 to TRBJ1-1, with 9 bases lining up with TRBD1. This CDR3 has 14 residues. Germline-derived CDR1 and CDR2 are SQVTM and ANQGSEA. The CDR3 DNA sequence: TGCAGCGGGCGACAGGGGGGGTTTACTGCTGAGGCTTTCTTT. It codes for CSGRQGGFTAEAFF.

CDR3 DNA sequence: TGCAGTGCGAAGACGGGGAATGAGCAGTTCTTC. Translated: CSAKTGNEQFF. The V gene is TRBV20-1, the J gene TRBJ2-1; D perhaps matches TRBD2 (5 bases). Germline values: CDR1 DFQATT, CDR2 SNEGSKA (reference sequence). Trimming removed 6 bases at V and 7 bases at J, with 10 bases between. The CDR3 spans 11 residues.

This chain joins TRBV6-1 and TRBJ1-5; D remains ambiguous. This CDR3 spans 15 amino acids. CDR1 MNHNS and CDR2 SASEGT come from the germline V gene. V lost 6 bases, J lost 7 bases, and 19 bases lay in between. The CDR3 sequence: CASRRTQVAKQPQHF. The CDR3, as DNA: TGTGCCAGCAGACGGACCCAAGTAGCTAAGCAGCCCCAGCATTTT.

The chain has TRBV19 and TRBJ1-1, with a possible D match to TRBD1 (5 bases). Trimming cost V 6 bases and J 5 bases, with 25 bases left between them. Germline CDR1 and CDR2: LNHDA and SQIVND (reference sequence). This CDR3 has 17 residues. CDR3 in amino acids: CASRSEGRFFKATEAFF. The CDR3 DNA sequence: TGTGCCAGTAGGTCCGAGGGGAGGTTCTTCAAGGCAACTGAAGCTTTCTTT.

V and J are TRBV2 and TRBJ2-5; 8 nucleotides agree with TRBD1. This CDR3 is built from 15 residues. The J segment lost 4 bases and the V segment lost 0 bases, leaving 4 bases of the junction unmatched. CDR1 is SNHLY, CDR2 FYNNEI, per germline. CDR3 sequence: CASSEANQGAETQYF. The CDR3, as DNA: TGTGCCAGCAGTGAAGCGAACCAGGGGGCAGAGACCCAGTACTTC.

The chain joins TRBV2 to TRBJ2-7, with 7 bases identical to TRBD2. Trimming at V came to 8 bases and at J to 3 bases, leaving 10 bases not matched to a gene. The germline CDR1 and CDR2 sequences are SNHLY and FYNNEI. This CDR3 is built from 14 residues. CDR3 amino acids: CASFRAGTSYEQYF. The CDR3 DNA reads TGTGCCAGCTTCCGAGCGGGGACCAGCTACGAGCAGTACTTC.

This clonotype was seen a few times. The chain has TRBV28 and TRBJ2-4; D might be TRBD1 or TRBD2, each matching 5 bases. V lost 3 bases, J lost 0 bases, and 12 bases lay in between. Germline CDR1 MDHEN, CDR2 SYDVKM. This CDR3 contains 16 residues. The CDR3 bases are TGTGCCAGCAGTTTCGGGGCAGGGACAGCCAAAAACATTCAGTACTTC. Protein: CASSFGAGTAKNIQYF.

As for this clonotype: Germline is not matched at one junction end, which may reflect a read error. This chain uses TRBV7-9 with TRBJ2-5; D is unresolved. The length of the CDR3 is 12 residues. Germline CDR1 reads SEHNR; CDR2 reads FQNEAQ (reference sequence). CDR3 nucleotide sequence: TGTGCCAGCAGCTCCGGATTCTTTGAGCAGCTCTTC. Its protein is CASSSGFFEQLF.

This chain joins TRBV12-3 or TRBV12-4 and TRBJ2-5; TRBD1 is a possible D gene (5 bases). The CDR3 is 22 amino acids. The V gene lost 0 bases and the J gene lost 5 bases, with 34 bases spanning the gap. The CDR3 region is CASSLASPSIASPDSPEETQYF. The CDR3 DNA follows: TGTGCCAGCAGTTTAGCGAGCCCATCTATAGCCTCCCCCGACAGTCCAGAGGAGACCCAGTACTTC.

This clonotype was counted between two and nine times. This chain links TRBV5-1 with TRBJ1-2; a possible D gene is TRBD1 (6 bases). Germline CDR1 SGHRS, CDR2 YFSETQ. This CDR3 is 14 amino acids long. Trimming cost V 1 base and J 4 bases, with 11 bases left between them. CDR3 in amino acids: CASSLRQESYGYTF. The CDR3 DNA reads as TGCGCCAGCAGCTTGAGACAGGAGTCCTATGGCTACACCTTC.

Points on this clonotype: The junction differs from germline at one of its ends, possibly a read error. The chain carries TRBV5-1 and TRBJ2-5; TRBD2 agrees at 8 bases. The germline gives CDR1 SGHRS, CDR2 YFSETQ. The CDR3 spans 15 residues. CDR3 region: CASSLVLAGQETQHF. The DNA of the CDR3 is TGCGCCAGCAGCTTGGTTTTAGCGGGGCAAGAGACCCAGCACTTC.

V usage is TRBV20-1 and J usage is TRBJ2-5, with 8 bases aligning to TRBD2. Near its end, the DNA agrees better with TRBJ2-7, so the J call may be wrong. Germline V gene lookup returns CDR1 DFQATT and CDR2 SNEGSKA (reference sequence). The CDR3 has 15 residues. CDR3 in DNA: TGCAGTGCCCCCCAAGCGCTAGCGGGTAAAGGCGAGCAGTACTTC. Its translation is CSAPQALAGKGEQYF.

As concerns this clonotype: A much larger clonotype is one base distant, so this may be a read error. The rearrangement joins TRBV14 to TRBJ2-5; no definite D call. Germline values: CDR1 SGHDN, CDR2 FVKESK. The CDR3 spans 12 residues. V shed 0 bases and J shed 7 bases, with 6 bases lying between them. The DNA of the CDR3 is TGTGCCAGCAGCCAAGATTTCGGGACCCAGTACTTC. This sequence encodes CASSQDFGTQYF.

This clonotype was counted between two and nine times. V gene TRBV11-1 combines with J gene TRBJ2-1, with 12 bases matching TRBD2. This CDR3 comprises 19 residues. V trimming: 1 base; J trimming: 1 base; junction bases outside the gene matches: 8. CDR1 and CDR2 (germline): SGHAT, FQDESV (reference sequence). CDR3 in DNA: TGTGCCAGCAGCTTAGACGCACTAGCGGGGGGTCTGTCCTACAATGAGCAGTTCTTC. It encodes CASSLDALAGGLSYNEQFF.

The CDR3: CASSMKSAGGTNTQYF. DNA of the CDR3: TGTGCCAGTAGTATGAAGTCGGCGGGGGGCACTAATACGCAGTATTTT. This chain connects TRBV19 to TRBJ2-3; 8 bases fit TRBD2. The CDR3 sequence is 16 residues long. Trimming took 3 bases from V and 7 from J; bases not matched to a gene: 12. CDR1 is LNHDA and CDR2 is SQIVND in the germline V gene (reference sequence).

This chain joins TRBV20-1 and TRBJ2-3; no reliable D call. Trimming cost V 2 bases and J 0 bases, with 9 bases left between them. This CDR3 region has 14 residues. Germline V gives CDR1 DFQATT, CDR2 SNEGSKA (reference sequence). CDR3 residues: CSARSALSTDTQYF. CDR3 DNA sequence: TGCAGTGCTAGAAGTGCCCTTAGCACAGATACGCAGTATTTT.

The V and J genes are TRBV28 and TRBJ2-5; possibly TRBD1 for D (5 bases). The closer fit of TRBJ2-1 to the DNA end suggests the J call may be wrong. There are 16 residues in the CDR3. Germline lookup yields CDR1 MDHEN and CDR2 SYDVKM. The CDR3 spells CASSLQHGASYNEQFF. The DNA for the CDR3 is TGTGCCAGCAGTTTACAACATGGGGCTTCCTACAATGAGCAGTTCTTC.

This clonotype was found a few times. The V and J genes are TRBV20-1 and TRBJ2-5, with D perhaps TRBD2 (6 bases). The closer fit of TRBJ2-7 to the DNA end suggests the J call may be wrong. The CDR3 is 17 amino acids. Germline V gives CDR1 DFQATT, CDR2 SNEGSKA (reference sequence). The CDR3 nucleotides are TGCAGTGCTAGAGAGCCGGGGAGGAGGGCCACCATCTACGAGCAGTACTTC. It yields the protein CSAREPGRRATIYEQYF.

The chain combines TRBV4-2 with TRBJ2-5; no definite D call. The DNA matches TRBJ2-7 better at its end, which makes the J call doubtful. Germline CDR1 reads LGHNA; CDR2 reads YNFKEQ. The CDR3 has 13 residues. As DNA, the CDR3 is TGTGCCAGCAGCCAAGAGCTGAAGTACGAGCAGTACTTC. Its protein product is CASSQELKYEQYF.

The V and J genes are TRBV18 and TRBJ2-3; the match to TRBD1 covers 8 bases. Trimming removed 3 bases from V and 5 bases from J; junction bases left unmatched: 16. CDR1 and CDR2 (germline): KGHSH, LQKENI. The CDR3 extends over 18 amino acids. The CDR3 here is CASSPLPGGKVVGDTQYF. CDR3 in DNA: TGTGCCAGCTCACCGTTACCAGGGGGCAAGGTTGTCGGAGATACGCAGTATTTT.

CDR3 DNA: TGCAGTGCTAGGACGACTAGTATAATCCAAGAGACCCAGTACTTC. Translation gives CSARTTSIIQETQYF. V and J are TRBV20-1 and TRBJ2-5, with a possible D match to TRBD2 (6 bases). CDR1 and CDR2 from the germline V gene are DFQATT and SNEGSKA (reference sequence). This CDR3 spans 15 amino acids. The ends were cut back, 3 bases at V and 1 base at J, with 15 bases in the middle.

There are a few counts of this clonotype. This chain connects TRBV29-1 to TRBJ2-7; D is uncertain. Germline CDR1 is SQVTM and CDR2 is ANQGSEA. With 4 bases removed from V and 3 bases from J, the gap between germline ends came to 10 bases. The CDR3 spans 12 residues. The CDR3 DNA sequence: TGCAGCGTTGGAGACACCCTCTACGAGCAGTACTTC. Translated: CSVGDTLYEQYF.

This clonotype was recorded once. V is TRBV12-3 or TRBV12-4 and J is TRBJ2-7; D is possibly TRBD1 (5 bases). V was cut by 4 bases and J by 3 bases, with 10 bases left in between. The length of the CDR3 is 13 residues. For the CDR3, the DNA is TGTGCCAGCAGTTGGACAAGAAACTACGAGCAGTACTTC. Translated: CASSWTRNYEQYF.

The CDR3 protein is CSARDGQETQYF. CDR3 in DNA: TGCAGCGCGCGGGACGGTCAAGAGACCCAGTACTTC. The rearrangement joins TRBV20-1 to TRBJ2-5, with D possibly TRBD2 on 6 matching bases. Germline V lookup: CDR1 DFQATT, CDR2 SNEGSKA (reference sequence). The CDR3 has 12 residues.